Sequencing of this TCR beta chain was carried out in a study of a mutant IDH1 vaccine in newly diagnosed glioma. General study points: Induction of immune responses by the vaccine occurred in 93.3% of patients.

Regarding this clone: Its antigen is as yet unknown.

Sequenced by immunoSEQ multiplex PCR; TCRdb stores in-frame clones only, minus some. The sample records 30,000 to 35,000 clones, over 85% being singletons. Time point in this sample: week 47, end of study. Every vaccine dose comprised 300 ug of mutant IDH1 20-mer peptide plus topical imiquimod. Trimming took off 6 bases at V and 4 bases at J, with 19 bases between the two ends. Germline V lookup: CDR1 KGHSH, CDR2 LQKENI. The CDR3 loop spans 16 amino acids. The clonotype originates from a man in his forties with glioma. The source material was PBMCs, sampled from a glioma patient whose treatment included an IDH1 peptide vaccine. V is TRBV18 and J is TRBJ1-3; D not resolved. The CDR3 reads CASSPPPPGGGNTIYF. For the CDR3, the DNA is TGTGCCAGCTCTCCTCCCCCGCCAGGAGGGGGAAACACCATATATTTT.